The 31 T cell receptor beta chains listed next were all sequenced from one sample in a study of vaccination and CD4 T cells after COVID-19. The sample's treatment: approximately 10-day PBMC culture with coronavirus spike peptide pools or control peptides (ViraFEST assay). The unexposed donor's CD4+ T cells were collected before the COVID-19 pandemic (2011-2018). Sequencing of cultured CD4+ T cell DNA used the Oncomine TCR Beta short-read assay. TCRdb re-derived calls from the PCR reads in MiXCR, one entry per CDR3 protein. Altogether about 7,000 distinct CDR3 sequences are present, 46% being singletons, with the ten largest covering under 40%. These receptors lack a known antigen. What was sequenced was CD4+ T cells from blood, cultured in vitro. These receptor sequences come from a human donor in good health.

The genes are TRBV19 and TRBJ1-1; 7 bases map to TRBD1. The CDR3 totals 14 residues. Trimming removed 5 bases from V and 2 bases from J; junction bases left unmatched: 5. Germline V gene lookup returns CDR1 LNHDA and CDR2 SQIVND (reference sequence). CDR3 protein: CASSVSGGNTEAFF. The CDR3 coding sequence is TGTGCCAGTAGTGTGTCAGGGGGAAACACTGAAGCTTTCTTT.

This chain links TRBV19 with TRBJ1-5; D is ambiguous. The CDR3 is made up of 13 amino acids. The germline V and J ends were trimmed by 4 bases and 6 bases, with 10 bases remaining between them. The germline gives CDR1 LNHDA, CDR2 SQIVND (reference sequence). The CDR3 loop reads CASSRMNSQPQHF. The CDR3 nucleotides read TGTGCCAGTAGTAGGATGAACAGTCAGCCCCAGCATTTT.

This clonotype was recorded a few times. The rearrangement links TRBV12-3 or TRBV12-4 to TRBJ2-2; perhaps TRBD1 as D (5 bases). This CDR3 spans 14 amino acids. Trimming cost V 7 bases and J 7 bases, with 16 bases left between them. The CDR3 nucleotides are TGTGCCAGCATCCCTGGCCAGGGCATCGGGGAGCTGTTTTTT. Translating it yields CASIPGQGIGELFF.

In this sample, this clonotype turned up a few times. This CDR3 reads CASSFRDTANEKLFF. CDR3 bases: TGTGCCAGCAGTTTCCGGGACACCGCTAATGAAAAACTGTTTTTT. The V call is TRBV27, the J call TRBJ1-4; tentatively, D is TRBD1 (6 bases). The CDR3 runs to 15 residues. Germline V gene sequence: CDR1 MNHEY, CDR2 SMNVEV (reference sequence). The V end lost 3 bases, the J end lost 3 bases, and 11 bases lay between the germline ends.

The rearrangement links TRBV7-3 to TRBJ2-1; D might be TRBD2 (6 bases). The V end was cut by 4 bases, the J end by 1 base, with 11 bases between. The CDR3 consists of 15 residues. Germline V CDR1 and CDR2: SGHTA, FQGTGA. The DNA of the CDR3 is TGTGCCAGCAGCTCGGGACTCGAGTCCTACAATGAGCAGTTCTTC. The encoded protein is CASSSGLESYNEQFF.

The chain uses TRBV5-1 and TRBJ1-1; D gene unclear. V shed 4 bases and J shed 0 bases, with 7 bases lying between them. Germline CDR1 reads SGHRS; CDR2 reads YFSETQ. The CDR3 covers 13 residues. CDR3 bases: TGCGCCAGCAGCCAGTCGGTGAACACTGAAGCTTTCTTT. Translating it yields CASSQSVNTEAFF.

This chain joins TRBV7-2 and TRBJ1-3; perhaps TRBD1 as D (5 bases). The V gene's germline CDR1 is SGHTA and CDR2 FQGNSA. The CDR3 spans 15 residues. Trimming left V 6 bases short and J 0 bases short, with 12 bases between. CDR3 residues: CASSYLRGSGNTIYF. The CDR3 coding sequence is TGTGCCAGCAGTTATTTAAGGGGCTCTGGAAACACCATATATTTT. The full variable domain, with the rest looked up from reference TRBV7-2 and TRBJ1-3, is GAGVSQSPSNKVTEKGKDVELRCDPISGHTALYWYRQSLGQGLEFLIYFQGNSAPDKSGLPSDRFSAERTGGSVSTLTIQRTQQEDSAVYLCASSYLRGSGNTIYFGEGSWLTVV.

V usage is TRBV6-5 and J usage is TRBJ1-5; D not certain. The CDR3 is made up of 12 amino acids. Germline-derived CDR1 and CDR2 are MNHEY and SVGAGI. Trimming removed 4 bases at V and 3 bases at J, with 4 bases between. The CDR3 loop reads CASSFLNQPQHF. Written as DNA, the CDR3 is TGTGCCAGCAGTTTCCTCAATCAGCCCCAGCATTTT.

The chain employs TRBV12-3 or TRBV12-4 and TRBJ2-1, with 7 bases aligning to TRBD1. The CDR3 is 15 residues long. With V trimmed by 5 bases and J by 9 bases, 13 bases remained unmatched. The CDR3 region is CASSRRGTVVGEQFF. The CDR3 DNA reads TGTGCCAGCAGTCGCAGGGGGACAGTTGTGGGTGAGCAGTTCTTC.

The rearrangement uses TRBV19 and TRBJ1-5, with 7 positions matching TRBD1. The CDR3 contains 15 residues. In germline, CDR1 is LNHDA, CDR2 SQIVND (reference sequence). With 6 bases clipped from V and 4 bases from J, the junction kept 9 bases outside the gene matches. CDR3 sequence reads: CASRKTGTENQPQHF. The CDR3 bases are TGTGCCAGTAGGAAGACCGGGACAGAAAATCAGCCCCAGCATTTT.

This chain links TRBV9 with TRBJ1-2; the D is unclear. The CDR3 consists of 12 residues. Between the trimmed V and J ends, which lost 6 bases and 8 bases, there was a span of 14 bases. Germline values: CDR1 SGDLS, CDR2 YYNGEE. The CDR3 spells CASTPSYGGYTF. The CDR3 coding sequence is TGTGCCAGCACCCCTTCCTACGGAGGCTACACCTTC. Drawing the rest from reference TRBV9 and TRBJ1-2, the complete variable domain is DSGVTQTPKHLITATGQRVTLRCSPRSGDLSVYWYQQSLDQGLQFLIQYYNGEERAKGNILERFSAQQFPDLHSELNLSSLELGDSALYFCASTPSYGGYTFGSGTRLTVV.

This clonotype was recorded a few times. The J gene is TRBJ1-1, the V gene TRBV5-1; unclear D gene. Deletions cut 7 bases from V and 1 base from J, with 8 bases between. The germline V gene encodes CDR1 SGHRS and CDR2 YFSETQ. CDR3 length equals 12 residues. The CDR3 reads CASGEGNTEAFF. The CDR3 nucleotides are TGCGCCAGCGGGGAGGGGAACACTGAAGCTTTCTTT.

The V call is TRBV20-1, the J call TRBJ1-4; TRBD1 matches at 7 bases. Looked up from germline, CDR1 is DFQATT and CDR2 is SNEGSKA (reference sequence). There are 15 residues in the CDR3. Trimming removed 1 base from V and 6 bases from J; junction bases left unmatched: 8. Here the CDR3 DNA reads TGCAGTGCTAGAGCGTCCACAGGGGAACATGAAAAACTGTTTTTT. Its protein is CSARASTGEHEKLFF.

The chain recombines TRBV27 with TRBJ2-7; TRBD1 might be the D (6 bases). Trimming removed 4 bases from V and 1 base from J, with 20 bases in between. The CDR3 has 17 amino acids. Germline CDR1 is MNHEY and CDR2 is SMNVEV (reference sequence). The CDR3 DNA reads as TGTGCCAGCAGTTATACAGGGACGGGTAAACGGTCCTACGAGCAGTACTTC. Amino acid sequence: CASSYTGTGKRSYEQYF.

CDR3 coding DNA: TGTGCCAGCAGTGAGGAACAGGGTCCCCTTCGCTACACCTTC. Its translation is CASSEEQGPLRYTF. V gene TRBV2 combines with J gene TRBJ1-2; possible D gene TRBD1, 6 bases. Trimming took off 3 bases at V and 9 bases at J, with 17 bases between the two ends. The length of the CDR3 is 14 residues. Germline CDR1 is SNHLY and CDR2 is FYNNEI.

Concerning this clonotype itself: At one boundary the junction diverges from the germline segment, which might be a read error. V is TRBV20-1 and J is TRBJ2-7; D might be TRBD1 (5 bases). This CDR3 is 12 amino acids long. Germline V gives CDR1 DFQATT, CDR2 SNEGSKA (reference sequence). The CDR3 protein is CSATSGMYEQYF. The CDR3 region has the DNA TGCAGCGCTACTTCAGGGATGTACGAGCAGTACTTC.

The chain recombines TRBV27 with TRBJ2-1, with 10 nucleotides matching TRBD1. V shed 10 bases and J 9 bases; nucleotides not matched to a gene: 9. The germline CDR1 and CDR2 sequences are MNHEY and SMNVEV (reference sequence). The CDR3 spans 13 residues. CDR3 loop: CATRTGGGREQFF. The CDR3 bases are TGTGCCACCCGGACAGGGGGTGGGCGTGAGCAGTTCTTC.

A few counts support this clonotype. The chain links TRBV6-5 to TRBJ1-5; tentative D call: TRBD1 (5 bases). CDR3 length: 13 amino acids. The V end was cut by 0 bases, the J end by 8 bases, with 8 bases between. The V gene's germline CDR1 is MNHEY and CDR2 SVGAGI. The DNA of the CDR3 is TGTGCCAGCAGTTACTCGTTCAGGGAGCCCCAGCATTTT. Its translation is CASSYSFREPQHF.

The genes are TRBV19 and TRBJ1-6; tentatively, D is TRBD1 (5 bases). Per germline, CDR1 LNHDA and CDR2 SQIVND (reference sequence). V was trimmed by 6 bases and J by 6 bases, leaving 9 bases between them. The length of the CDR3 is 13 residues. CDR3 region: CASRRQTNSPLHF. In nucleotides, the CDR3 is TGTGCCAGTAGGCGACAGACTAATTCACCCCTCCACTTT.

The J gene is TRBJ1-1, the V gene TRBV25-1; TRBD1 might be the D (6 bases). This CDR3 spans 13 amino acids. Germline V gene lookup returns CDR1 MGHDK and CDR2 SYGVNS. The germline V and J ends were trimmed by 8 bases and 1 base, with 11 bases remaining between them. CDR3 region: CASSGGANTEAFF. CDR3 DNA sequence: TGTGCCAGCTCCGGGGGGGCGAACACTGAAGCTTTCTTT.

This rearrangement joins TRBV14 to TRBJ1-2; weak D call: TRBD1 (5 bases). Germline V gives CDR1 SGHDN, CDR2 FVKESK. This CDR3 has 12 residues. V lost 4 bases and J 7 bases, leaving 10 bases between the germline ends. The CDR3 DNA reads TGTGCCAGCAGCCCCAGACAGAGTGGCTACACCTTC. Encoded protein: CASSPRQSGYTF.

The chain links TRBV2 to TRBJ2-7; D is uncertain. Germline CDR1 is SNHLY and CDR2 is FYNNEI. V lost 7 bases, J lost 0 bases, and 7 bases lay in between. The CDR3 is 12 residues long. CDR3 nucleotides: TGTGCCAGCAAGGCAATCTCCTACGAGCAGTACTTC. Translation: CASKAISYEQYF.

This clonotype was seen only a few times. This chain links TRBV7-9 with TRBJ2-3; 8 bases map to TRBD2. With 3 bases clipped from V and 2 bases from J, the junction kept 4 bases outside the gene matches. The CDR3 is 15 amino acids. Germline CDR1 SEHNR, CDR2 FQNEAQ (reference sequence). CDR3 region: CASSFAGGNTDTQYF. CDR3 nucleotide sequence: TGTGCCAGCAGCTTTGCGGGGGGAAACACAGATACGCAGTATTTT.

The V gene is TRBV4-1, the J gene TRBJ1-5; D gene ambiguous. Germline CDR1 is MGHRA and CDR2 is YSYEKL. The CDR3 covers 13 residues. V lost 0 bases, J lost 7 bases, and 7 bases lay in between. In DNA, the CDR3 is TGCGCCAGCAGCCAAGAAGTCGGACAGCCCCAGCATTTT. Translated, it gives CASSQEVGQPQHF.

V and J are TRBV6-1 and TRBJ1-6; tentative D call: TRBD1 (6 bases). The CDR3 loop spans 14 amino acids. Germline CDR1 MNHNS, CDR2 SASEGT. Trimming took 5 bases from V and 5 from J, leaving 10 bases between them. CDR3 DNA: TGTGCCAGCAGTACAGGGAGGCATAATTCACCCCTCCACTTT. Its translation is CASSTGRHNSPLHF.

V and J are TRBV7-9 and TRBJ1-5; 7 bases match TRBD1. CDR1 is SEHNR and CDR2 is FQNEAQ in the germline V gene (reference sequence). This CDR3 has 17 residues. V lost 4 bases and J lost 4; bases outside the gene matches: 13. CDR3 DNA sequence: TGTGCCAGCAGCTCCTCCACGACAGGGCTGTCTAATCAGCCCCAGCATTTT. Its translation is CASSSSTTGLSNQPQHF.

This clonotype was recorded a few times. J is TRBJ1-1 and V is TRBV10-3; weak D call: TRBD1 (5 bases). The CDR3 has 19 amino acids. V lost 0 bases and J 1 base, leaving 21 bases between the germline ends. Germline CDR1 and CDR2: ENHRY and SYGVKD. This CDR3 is CAISESVLWRGERNTEAFF. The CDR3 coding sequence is TGTGCCATCAGTGAGTCTGTATTGTGGAGGGGAGAACGGAACACTGAAGCTTTCTTT.

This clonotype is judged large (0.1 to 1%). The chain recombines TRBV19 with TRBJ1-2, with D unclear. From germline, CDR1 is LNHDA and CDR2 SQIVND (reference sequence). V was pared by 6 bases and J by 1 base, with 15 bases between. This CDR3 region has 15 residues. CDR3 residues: CASSPAVSNNYGYTF. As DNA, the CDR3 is TGTGCCAGTAGCCCCGCGGTTTCTAATAACTATGGCTACACCTTC. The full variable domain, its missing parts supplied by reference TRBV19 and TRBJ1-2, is DGGITQSPKYLFRKEGQNVTLSCEQNLNHDAMYWYRQDPGQGLRLIYYSQIVNDFQKGDIAEGYSVSREKKESFPLTVTSAQKNPTAFYLCASSPAVSNNYGYTFGSGTRLTVV.

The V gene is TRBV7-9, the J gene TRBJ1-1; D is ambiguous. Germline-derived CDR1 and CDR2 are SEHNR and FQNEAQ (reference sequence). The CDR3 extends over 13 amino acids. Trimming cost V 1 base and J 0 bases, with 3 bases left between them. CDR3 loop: CASSLVVNTEAFF. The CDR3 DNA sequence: TGTGCCAGCAGCTTAGTTGTGAACACTGAAGCTTTCTTT.

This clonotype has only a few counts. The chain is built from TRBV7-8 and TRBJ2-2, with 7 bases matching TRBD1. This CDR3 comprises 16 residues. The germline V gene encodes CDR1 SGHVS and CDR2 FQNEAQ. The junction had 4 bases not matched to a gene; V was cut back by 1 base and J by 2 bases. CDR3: CASSLVWTGNTGELFF. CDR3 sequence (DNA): TGTGCCAGCAGCTTAGTTTGGACAGGCAACACCGGGGAGCTGTTTTTT. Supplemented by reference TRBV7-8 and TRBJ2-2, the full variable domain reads GAGVSQSPRYKVAKRGQDVALRCDPISGHVSLFWYQQALGQGPEFLTYFQNEAQLDKSGLPSDRFFAERPEGSVSTLKIQRTQQEDSAVYLCASSLVWTGNTGELFFGEGSRLTVL.

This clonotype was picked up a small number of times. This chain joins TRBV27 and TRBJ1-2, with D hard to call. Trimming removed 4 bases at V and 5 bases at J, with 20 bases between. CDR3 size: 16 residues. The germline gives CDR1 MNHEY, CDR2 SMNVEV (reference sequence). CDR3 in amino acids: CASSWSGLEGEYGYTF. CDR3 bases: TGTGCCAGCAGTTGGTCAGGCTTGGAGGGCGAATATGGCTACACCTTC.